This record covers a single T cell receptor (beta chain). The data were taken from a study of blood T cell repertoires in COVID-19. Study context: From the United States, Italy and Spain came samples of acute and convalescent COVID-19. T cells, B-cell-depleted T cells, or PBMCs supplied cDNA or gDNA.

This CDR3 is built from 11 residues. CDR1 is SGHTA and CDR2 is FQGNSA in the germline V gene. V was shortened by 5 bases and J by 9 bases, with 8 bases between the two germline ends. Authors' methods: By means of reference gene primer amplification, nucleated cell counts were estimated. This table comes from immunoSEQ multiplex PCR, and its TCRdb copy is limited to in-frame clones, with some not included. V and J calls and clone size follow that table, whereas D and trimming were derived from the DNA. The repertoire includes about 160,000 clones, about 85% of them detected once, and around 5% sits in the top ten.

The receptor was isolated from a woman between 50 and 59 years old with COVID-19, enrolled during active disease. The rearrangement links TRBV7-2 to TRBJ2-1, with D possibly matching TRBD1 (5 bases). Sequences were obtained from peripheral blood. The DNA of the CDR3 is TGTGCCAGCAGCCTGGACACTGAGCAGTTCTTC. Translating it yields CASSLDTEQFF.